These 17 T cell receptor beta chains share one sample of origin, sequenced in a study of blood T cell repertoires in COVID-19. This table comes from immunoSEQ multiplex PCR, and its TCRdb copy is limited to in-frame clones, with some not included. Of roughly 160,000 clones detected, approximately 86% appear once; the ten largest clones hold roughly 8%. Source material: peripheral blood. The receptors were sampled from a man in his fifties or sixties with acute or convalescent COVID-19.

The chain joins TRBV5-1 to TRBJ2-1, with D perhaps TRBD2 (5 bases). Trimming took 1 base from V and 0 from J, leaving 14 bases between them. CDR3 size: 17 residues. Germline CDR1 reads SGHRS; CDR2 reads YFSETQ. CDR3 sequence (DNA): TGCGCCAGCAGCTTGTTCGGGGTACGAAGCTCCTACAATGAGCAGTTCTTC. It encodes CASSLFGVRSSYNEQFF. The whole variable domain, filled in from reference TRBV5-1 and TRBJ2-1, reads KAGVTQTPRYLIKTRGQQVTLSCSPISGHRSVSWYQQTPGQGLQFLFEYFSETQRNKGNFPGRFSGRQFSNSRSEMNVSTLELGDSALYLCASSLFGVRSSYNEQFFGPGTRLTVL.

This rearrangement joins TRBV15 to TRBJ2-7, with D possibly being TRBD1 (6 bases). The CDR3 is 14 residues long. The germline gives CDR1 LNHNV, CDR2 YYDKDF (reference sequence). V was trimmed by 7 bases and J by 1 base, leaving 14 bases between them. CDR3 amino acids: CATTPRGRSYEQYF. The CDR3 coding sequence is TGTGCCACCACCCCCAGGGGCAGGTCCTACGAGCAGTACTTC.

This chain joins TRBV28 and TRBJ1-3; the D gene is possibly TRBD1 (6 bases). This CDR3 has 15 residues. Between the trimmed V and J ends, which lost 7 bases and 1 base, there was a span of 14 bases. Germline-derived CDR1 and CDR2 are MDHEN and SYDVKM. This chain's CDR3 is CASTLDRPSGNTIYF. The CDR3 nucleotides read TGTGCCAGCACCCTAGACAGGCCTTCTGGAAACACCATATATTTT.

V is TRBV4-1 and J is TRBJ1-5; 8 bases line up with TRBD1. CDR1 is MGHRA, CDR2 YSYEKL, per germline. Trimming removed 3 bases from V and 2 bases from J; junction bases left unmatched: 3. This CDR3 has 15 amino acids. CDR3 sequence (DNA): TGCGCCAGCAGCCAGCCGGACAGGGGCAATCAGCCCCAGCATTTT. Translated: CASSQPDRGNQPQHF.

J is TRBJ1-2 and V is TRBV7-9; 8 bases fit TRBD1. After removal of 2 bases from V and 10 bases from J, the junction contained 9 bases not matched to a gene. The CDR3 is 14 amino acids. Germline CDR1 SEHNR, CDR2 FQNEAQ (reference sequence). The CDR3 protein is CASSLNSGQAFYTF. In nucleotides, the CDR3 is TGTGCCAGCAGCTTAAACTCGGGACAGGCGTTCTACACCTTC.

This clone was recorded only once. The junction does not match germline at one end; this may be a read error. The chain carries TRBV2 and TRBJ1-1; the match to TRBD1 covers 7 bases. Germline lookup yields CDR1 SNHLY and CDR2 FYNNEI. CDR3 length: 14 residues. The CDR3 sequence is CASREDRVWTEAFF. Written as DNA, the CDR3 is TGTGCCAGCAGAGAAGACAGGGTATGGACTGAAGCTTTCTTT.

The J gene is TRBJ2-3, the V gene TRBV5-1; TRBD2 agrees at 11 bases. Per germline, CDR1 SGHRS and CDR2 YFSETQ. The CDR3 loop spans 16 amino acids. After removal of 5 bases from V and 4 bases from J, the junction contained 9 bases not matched to a gene. The CDR3, as DNA: TGCGCCAGCAGACCTACCGGGACTAGCGGCTCAGATACGCAGTATTTT. It yields the protein CASRPTGTSGSDTQYF.

This clone was counted once. The rearrangement uses TRBV6-6 and TRBJ2-6; tentative D call: TRBD2 (5 bases). This CDR3 is 16 amino acids long. Germline CDR1 is MNHNY and CDR2 is SVGAGI (reference sequence). Trimming took off 3 bases at V and 0 bases at J, with 9 bases between the two ends. DNA for the CDR3: TGTGCCAGCAGTTATTCGGGGAGCTCTGGGGCCAACGTCCTGACTTTC. The encoded protein is CASSYSGSSGANVLTF.

V usage is TRBV21-1 and J usage is TRBJ2-1; the table gives TRBD2 as D, unverified against the DNA. TRBV21-1 is an annotated pseudogene. This CDR3 region has 20 residues. The CDR3 spells CASSSQLRARLAVFYNEQFF. The CDR3 DNA sequence: TGTGCCAGCAGCAGTCAGCTTCGGGCCCGACTAGCGGTTTTTTACAATGAGCAGTTCTTC.

The chain employs TRBV7-9 and TRBJ1-2; a possible D gene is TRBD1 (5 bases). V was cut by 5 bases and J by 4 bases, with 11 bases left in between. This CDR3 comprises 13 residues. Germline CDR1 SEHNR, CDR2 FQNEAQ (reference sequence). CDR3 nucleotide sequence: TGTGCCAGCAGCCGGGGGGGAAGCTATGGCTACACCTTC. This encodes CASSRGGSYGYTF.

The chain joins TRBV28 to TRBJ1-5; D is possibly TRBD1 (5 bases). The CDR3 extends over 15 amino acids. The V end was cut by 6 bases, the J end by 3 bases, with 15 bases between. Germline V gene data show CDR1 as MDHEN and CDR2 as SYDVKM. CDR3 in DNA: TGTGCCAGCAGCGGTCTCCTGGGGCTCAATCAGCCCCAGCATTTT. It yields the protein CASSGLLGLNQPQHF.

The chain is built from TRBV18 and TRBJ2-7, with 12 bases fitting TRBD1. The CDR3 runs to 15 residues. Germline CDR1 KGHSH, CDR2 LQKENI. V lost 6 bases, J lost 0 bases, and 3 bases stayed unmatched. CDR3 sequence reads: CASSMGQGASYEQYF. The DNA for the CDR3 is TGTGCCAGCTCCATGGGACAGGGGGCCTCCTACGAGCAGTACTTC.

This chain connects TRBV15 to TRBJ2-7; D remains ambiguous. The CDR3 is made up of 14 amino acids. V was pared by 0 bases and J by 0 bases, with 6 bases between. Germline assignment: CDR1 LNHNV and CDR2 YYDKDF (reference sequence). CDR3 residues: CATSRDYVSYEQYF. CDR3 in DNA: TGTGCCACCAGCAGAGACTATGTCTCCTACGAGCAGTACTTC.

This clone was picked up one time. The V call is TRBV5-1, the J call TRBJ2-1; D is unresolved. Germline values: CDR1 SGHRS, CDR2 YFSETQ. V lost 4 bases and J lost 0, with 11 bases in between. CDR3 length: 15 residues. The CDR3 nucleotides read TGCGCCAGCAGCCTTTTTGTGAGCTCCTACAATGAGCAGTTCTTC. Translation gives CASSLFVSSYNEQFF.

The chain is built from TRBV11-1 and TRBJ2-7; possible D gene TRBD1, 6 bases. Germline V lookup: CDR1 SGHAT, CDR2 FQDESV (reference sequence). The CDR3 is 15 residues long. V was trimmed by 0 bases and J by 0 bases, leaving 9 bases between them. CDR3: CASSLAPGHSYEQYF. CDR3 in DNA: TGTGCCAGCAGCTTAGCGCCGGGACACTCCTACGAGCAGTACTTC.

V usage is TRBV5-1 and J usage is TRBJ1-2; 8 bases map to TRBD1. The CDR3 extends over 16 amino acids. Losses at the gene ends were 0 bases for V and 5 bases for J; bases not matched to a gene: 9. Germline V lookup: CDR1 SGHRS, CDR2 YFSETQ. The CDR3 DNA is TGCGCCAGCAGCTTGGATGACCTGGACAGGGAATATGGCTACACCTTC. Protein product: CASSLDDLDREYGYTF.

The chain joins TRBV28 to TRBJ2-3; D may be TRBD2 (5 bases). Germline assignment: CDR1 MDHEN and CDR2 SYDVKM. Deletions cut 7 bases from V and 2 bases from J, with 22 bases between. The CDR3 extends over 17 amino acids. The CDR3 coding sequence is TGTGCCAGCACGATGGGGTCCCTAGCCGAACTCACAGATACGCAGTATTTT. Translating gives CASTMGSLAELTDTQYF.